This T cell receptor beta chain was sequenced during a study of shared clonotypes between healthy human individuals. CDR1 is SNHLY, CDR2 FYNNEI, per germline. This CDR3 contains 15 residues. Study findings and constraints: Naive CD4 clonotypes overlapped across several donors at approximately 5.5%.

The protocol was immunoSEQ multiplex PCR, while the TCRdb copy is restricted to in-frame clones and leaves out a portion. The table records around 1.6 million clones, under 99% of them present only once. This clone came up once. As yet, its antigen is unknown. The chain has TRBV2 and TRBJ2-1; TRBD2 might be the D (7 bases). The receptor comes from a man aged 25-40 years in good health. Source material: naive CD4+ T cells sorted from blood. Indicated subset: CD45RA+ positively selected. CDR3 nucleotides: TGTGCGGGGGGGGCGGGAGCCCCTTCCTACAATGAGCAGTTCTTC. Its translation is CAGGAGAPSYNEQFF.